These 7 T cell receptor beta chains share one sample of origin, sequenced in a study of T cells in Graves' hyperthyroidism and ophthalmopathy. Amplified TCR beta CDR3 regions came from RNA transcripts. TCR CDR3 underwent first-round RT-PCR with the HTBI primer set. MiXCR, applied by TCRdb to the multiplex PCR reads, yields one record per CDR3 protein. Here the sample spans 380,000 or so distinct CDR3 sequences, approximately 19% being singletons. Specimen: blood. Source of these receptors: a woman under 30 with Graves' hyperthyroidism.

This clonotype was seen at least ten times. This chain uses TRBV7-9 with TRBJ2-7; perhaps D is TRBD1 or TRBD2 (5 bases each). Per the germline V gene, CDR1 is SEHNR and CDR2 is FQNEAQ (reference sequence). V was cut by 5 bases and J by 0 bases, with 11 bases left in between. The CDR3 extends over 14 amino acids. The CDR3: CASSRAGTSYEQYF. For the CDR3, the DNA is TGTGCCAGCAGCCGAGCCGGGACCTCCTACGAGCAGTACTTC.

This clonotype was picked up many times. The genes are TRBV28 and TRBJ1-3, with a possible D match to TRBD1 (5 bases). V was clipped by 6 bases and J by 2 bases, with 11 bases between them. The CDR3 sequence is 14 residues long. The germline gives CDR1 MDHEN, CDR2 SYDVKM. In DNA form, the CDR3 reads TGTGCCAGCAGCCCAGGGCGGGCTGGAAACACCATATATTTT. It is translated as CASSPGRAGNTIYF.

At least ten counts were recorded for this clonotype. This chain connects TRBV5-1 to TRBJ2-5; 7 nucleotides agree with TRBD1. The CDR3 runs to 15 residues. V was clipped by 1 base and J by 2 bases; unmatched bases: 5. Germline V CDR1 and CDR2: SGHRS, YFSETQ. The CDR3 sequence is CASSLWGTEQETQYF. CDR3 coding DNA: TGCGCCAGCAGCTTGTGGGGGACAGAGCAAGAGACCCAGTACTTC.

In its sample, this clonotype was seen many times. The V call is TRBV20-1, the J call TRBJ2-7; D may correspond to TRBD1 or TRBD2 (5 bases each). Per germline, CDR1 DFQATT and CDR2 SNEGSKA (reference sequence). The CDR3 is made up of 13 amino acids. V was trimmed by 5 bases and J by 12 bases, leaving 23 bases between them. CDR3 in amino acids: CSAADSSEGFGYF. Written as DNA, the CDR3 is TGCAGTGCTGCCGATAGTTCAGAGGGGTTTGGGTACTTC.

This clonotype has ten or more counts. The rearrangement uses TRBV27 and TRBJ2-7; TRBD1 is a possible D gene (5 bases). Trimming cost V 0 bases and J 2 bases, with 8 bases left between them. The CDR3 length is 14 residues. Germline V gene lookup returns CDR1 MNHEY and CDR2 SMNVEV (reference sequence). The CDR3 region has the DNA TGTGCCAGCAGTTTATCAGGGGTTACCTACGAGCAGTACTTC. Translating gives CASSLSGVTYEQYF.

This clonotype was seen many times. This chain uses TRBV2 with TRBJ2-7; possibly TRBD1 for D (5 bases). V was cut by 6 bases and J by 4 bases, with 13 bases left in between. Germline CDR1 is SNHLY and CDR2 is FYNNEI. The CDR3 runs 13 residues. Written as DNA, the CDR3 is TGTGCCAGCAGGTCTACAGGTCGGTACGAGCAGTACTTC. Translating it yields CASRSTGRYEQYF.

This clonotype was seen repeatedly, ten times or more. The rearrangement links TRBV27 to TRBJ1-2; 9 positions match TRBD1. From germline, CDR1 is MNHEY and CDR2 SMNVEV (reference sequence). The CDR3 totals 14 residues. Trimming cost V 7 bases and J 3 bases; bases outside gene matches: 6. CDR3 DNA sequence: TGTGCCAGCAAACGGGACAGGGCATACTATGGCTACACCTTC. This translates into CASKRDRAYYGYTF.